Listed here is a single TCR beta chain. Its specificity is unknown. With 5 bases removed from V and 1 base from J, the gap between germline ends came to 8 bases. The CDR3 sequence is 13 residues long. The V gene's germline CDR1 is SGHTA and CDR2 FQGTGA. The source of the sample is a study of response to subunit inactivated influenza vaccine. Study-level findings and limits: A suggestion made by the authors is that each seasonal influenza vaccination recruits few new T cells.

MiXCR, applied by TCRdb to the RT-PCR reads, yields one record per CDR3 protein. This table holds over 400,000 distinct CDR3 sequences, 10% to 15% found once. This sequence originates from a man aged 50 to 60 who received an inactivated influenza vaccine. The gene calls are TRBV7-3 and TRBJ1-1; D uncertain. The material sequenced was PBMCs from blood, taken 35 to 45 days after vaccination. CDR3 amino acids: CASSPSTNTEAFF. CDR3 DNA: TGTGCCAGCAGCCCTTCGACGAACACTGAAGCTTTCTTT.